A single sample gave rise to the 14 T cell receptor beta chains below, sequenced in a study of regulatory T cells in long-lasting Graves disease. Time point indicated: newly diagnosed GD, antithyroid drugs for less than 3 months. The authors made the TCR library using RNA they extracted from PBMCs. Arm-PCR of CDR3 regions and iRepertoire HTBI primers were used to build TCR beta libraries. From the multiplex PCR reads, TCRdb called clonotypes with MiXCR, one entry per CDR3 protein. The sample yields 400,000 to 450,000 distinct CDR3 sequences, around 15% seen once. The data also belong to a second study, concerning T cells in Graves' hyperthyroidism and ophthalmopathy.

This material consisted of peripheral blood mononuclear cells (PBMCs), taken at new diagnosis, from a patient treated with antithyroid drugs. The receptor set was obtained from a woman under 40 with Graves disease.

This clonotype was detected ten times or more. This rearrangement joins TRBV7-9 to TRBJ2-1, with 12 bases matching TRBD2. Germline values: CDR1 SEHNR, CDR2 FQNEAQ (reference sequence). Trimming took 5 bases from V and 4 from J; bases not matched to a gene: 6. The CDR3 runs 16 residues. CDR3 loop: CASSKGLAGQYNEQFF. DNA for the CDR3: TGTGCCAGCAGCAAGGGACTAGCGGGCCAGTACAATGAGCAGTTCTTC.

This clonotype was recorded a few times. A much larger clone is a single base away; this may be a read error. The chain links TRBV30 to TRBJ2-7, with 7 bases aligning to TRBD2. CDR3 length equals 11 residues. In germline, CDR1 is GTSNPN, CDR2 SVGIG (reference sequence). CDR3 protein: CAWNLGREPYF. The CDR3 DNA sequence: TGTGCCTGGAACTTGGGGAGGGAGCCGTACTTC.

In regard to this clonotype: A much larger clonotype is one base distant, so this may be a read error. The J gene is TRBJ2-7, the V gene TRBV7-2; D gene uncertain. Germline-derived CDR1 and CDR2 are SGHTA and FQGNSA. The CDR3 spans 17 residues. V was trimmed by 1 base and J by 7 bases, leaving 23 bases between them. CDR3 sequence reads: CASSLEEGSGSYNEQYF. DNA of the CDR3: TGTGCCAGCAGCTTAGAGGAAGGTTCAGGCTCCTACAATGAGCAGTACTTC. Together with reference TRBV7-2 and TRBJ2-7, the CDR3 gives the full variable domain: GAGVSQSPSNKVTEKGKDVELRCDPISGHTALYWYRQSLGQGLEFLIYFQGNSAPDKSGLPSDRFSAERTGGSVSTLTIQRTQQEDSAVYLCASSLEEGSGSYNEQYFGPGTRLTVT.

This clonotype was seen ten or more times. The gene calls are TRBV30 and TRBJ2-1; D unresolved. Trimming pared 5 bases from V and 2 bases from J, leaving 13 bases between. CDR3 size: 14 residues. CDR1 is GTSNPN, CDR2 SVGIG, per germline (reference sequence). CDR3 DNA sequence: TGTGCCTGGTCAGGAGACCTAACCTACAATGAGCAGTTCTTC. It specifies CAWSGDLTYNEQFF.

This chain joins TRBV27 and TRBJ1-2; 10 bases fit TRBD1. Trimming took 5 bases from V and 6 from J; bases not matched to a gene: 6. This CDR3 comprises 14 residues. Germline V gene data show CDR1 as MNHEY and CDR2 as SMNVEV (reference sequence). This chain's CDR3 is CASSPATGGNGYTF. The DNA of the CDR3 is TGTGCCAGCAGTCCCGCGACAGGGGGCAATGGCTACACCTTC.

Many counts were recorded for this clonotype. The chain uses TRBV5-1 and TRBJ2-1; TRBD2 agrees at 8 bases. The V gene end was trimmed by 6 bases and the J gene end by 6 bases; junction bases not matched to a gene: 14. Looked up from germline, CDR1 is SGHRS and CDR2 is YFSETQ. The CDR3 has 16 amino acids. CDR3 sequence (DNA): TGCGCCAGCATCCATAGTACAGCGGGAGTGTTCAATGAGCAGTTCTTC. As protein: CASIHSTAGVFNEQFF.

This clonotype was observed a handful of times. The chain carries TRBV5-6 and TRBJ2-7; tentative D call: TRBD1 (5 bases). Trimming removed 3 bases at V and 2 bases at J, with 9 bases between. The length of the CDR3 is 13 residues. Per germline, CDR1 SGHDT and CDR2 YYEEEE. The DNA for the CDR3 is TGTGCCAGCAGCTCTGGGGCGGCCTACGAGCAGTACTTC. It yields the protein CASSSGAAYEQYF.

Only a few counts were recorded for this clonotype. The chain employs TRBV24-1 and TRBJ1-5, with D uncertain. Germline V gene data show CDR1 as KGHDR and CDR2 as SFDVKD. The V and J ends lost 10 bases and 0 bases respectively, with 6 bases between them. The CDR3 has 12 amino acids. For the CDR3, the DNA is TGTGCCACTTCCGCTAGCAATCAGCCCCAGCATTTT. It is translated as CATSASNQPQHF.

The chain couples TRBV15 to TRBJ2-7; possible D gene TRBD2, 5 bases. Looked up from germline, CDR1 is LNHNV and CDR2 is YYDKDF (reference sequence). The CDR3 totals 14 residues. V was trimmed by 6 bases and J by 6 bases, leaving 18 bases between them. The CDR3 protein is CATSRAEPSREQYF. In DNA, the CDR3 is TGTGCCACCAGTCGAGCGGAACCAAGCCGCGAGCAGTACTTC.

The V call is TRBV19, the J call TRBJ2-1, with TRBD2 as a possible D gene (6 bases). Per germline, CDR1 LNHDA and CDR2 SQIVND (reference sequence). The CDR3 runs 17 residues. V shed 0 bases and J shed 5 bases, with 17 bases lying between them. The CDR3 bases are TGTGCCAGTAGTATAGAAGGGACTCCAGTCTATAACAATGAGCAGTTCTTC. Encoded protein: CASSIEGTPVYNNEQFF.

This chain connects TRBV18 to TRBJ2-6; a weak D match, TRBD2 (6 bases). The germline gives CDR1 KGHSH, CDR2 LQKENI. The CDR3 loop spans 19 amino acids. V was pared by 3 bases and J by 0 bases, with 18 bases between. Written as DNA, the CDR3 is TGTGCCAGCTCACCCCTTATGCTAGCGTATAGCTCTGGGGCCAACGTCCTGACTTTC. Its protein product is CASSPLMLAYSSGANVLTF.

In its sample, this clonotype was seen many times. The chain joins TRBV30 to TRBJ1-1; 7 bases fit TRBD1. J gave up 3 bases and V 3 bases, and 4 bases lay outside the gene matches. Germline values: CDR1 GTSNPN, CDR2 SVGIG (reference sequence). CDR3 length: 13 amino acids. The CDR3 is CAWRQGTYTEAFF. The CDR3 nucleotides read TGTGCCTGGAGACAGGGGACTTACACTGAAGCTTTCTTT.

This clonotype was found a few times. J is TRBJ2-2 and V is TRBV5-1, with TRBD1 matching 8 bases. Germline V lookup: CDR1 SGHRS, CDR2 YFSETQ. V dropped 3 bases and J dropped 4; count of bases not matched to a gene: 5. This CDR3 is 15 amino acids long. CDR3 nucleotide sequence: TGCGCCAGCAGCTCCGGACAGGGAGGCACCGGGGAGCTGTTTTTT. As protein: CASSSGQGGTGELFF.

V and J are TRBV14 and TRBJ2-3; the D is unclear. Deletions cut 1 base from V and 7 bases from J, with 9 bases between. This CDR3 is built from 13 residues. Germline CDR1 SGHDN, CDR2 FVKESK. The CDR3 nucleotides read TGTGCCAGCAGCCAAGGAAAATTGAATACGCAGTATTTT. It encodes CASSQGKLNTQYF.